The 8 T cell receptor beta chains below were found in one sample sequenced in a study of CD8 T cells in Susac syndrome. An amount of RNA that ranged from roughly 0.5 to 1 ug was reverse transcribed with random hexamers. TCRdb independently ran MiXCR on the immunoSEQ multiplex PCR reads; one entry per CDR3 protein. Among 150,000 or so distinct CDR3 sequences, approximately 93% were seen once, and the ten largest hold 0.075% to 0.095%. The sample consisted of CD4+ T cells from PBMCs. These receptors were taken from a human donor with multiple sclerosis.

The chain recombines TRBV12-3 or TRBV12-4 with TRBJ2-1; D is ambiguous. CDR3 length equals 11 residues. Trimming removed 4 bases from V and 4 bases from J, with 2 bases in between. The CDR3 region has the DNA TGTGCCAGCAGTTATTACAATGAGCAGTTCTTC. Protein product: CASSYYNEQFF.

This sequence joins TRBV20-1 and TRBJ2-7, with D perhaps matching TRBD2 (5 bases). The CDR3 loop spans 15 amino acids. V shed 6 bases and J shed 0 bases, with 18 bases lying between them. Germline V CDR1 and CDR2: DFQATT, SNEGSKA (reference sequence). CDR3 in DNA: TGCAGTGCCATCAATAGCGTCCTCAGCTCCTACGAGCAGTACTTC. Residues: CSAINSVLSSYEQYF.

This clonotype has just one count. This chain uses TRBV12-3 or TRBV12-4 with TRBJ2-2; TRBD2 matches at 11 bases. The ends lost 6 bases at V and 7 bases at J; junction bases unmatched: 7. The CDR3 is 15 residues long. The CDR3 loop is CASSELAGVNGELFF. CDR3 bases: TGTGCCAGCAGCGAACTAGCGGGAGTTAACGGGGAGCTGTTTTTT.

V and J are TRBV4-2 and TRBJ1-2; D remains ambiguous. Looked up from germline, CDR1 is LGHNA and CDR2 is YNFKEQ. This CDR3 contains 16 residues. Trimming pared 2 bases from V and 8 bases from J, leaving 21 bases between. The CDR3, as DNA: TGTGCCAGCAGCCAATCGGGATCCACGGAACGAGGGGGCTACACCTTC. Its protein product is CASSQSGSTERGGYTF.

The CDR3 protein is CASTIGPGQPQHF. The CDR3 coding sequence is TGTGCCAGCACCATAGGCCCCGGTCAGCCCCAGCATTTT. This chain links TRBV27 with TRBJ1-5, with no clear D. CDR3 length: 13 residues. Trimming took off 7 bases at V and 6 bases at J, with 13 bases between the two ends. The germline gives CDR1 MNHEY, CDR2 SMNVEV (reference sequence).

The rearrangement uses TRBV29-1 and TRBJ2-7, with 9 bases fitting TRBD1. The junction had 8 bases not matched to a gene; V was cut back by 6 bases and J by 5 bases. Germline V gene sequence: CDR1 SQVTM, CDR2 ANQGSEA. The CDR3 length is 13 residues. CDR3 protein: CSVAGQGHHEQYF. The CDR3 coding sequence is TGCAGCGTGGCGGGACAGGGTCACCACGAGCAGTACTTC.

The chain joins TRBV3-1 to TRBJ2-4, with TRBD1 identical over 12 bases. Trimming cost V 0 bases and J 7 bases; bases outside gene matches: 10. The CDR3 totals 18 residues. Germline V gene lookup returns CDR1 LGHDT and CDR2 YNNKEL (reference sequence). This CDR3 reads CASSQERGTGGAGNIQYF. CDR3 DNA: TGTGCCAGCAGCCAAGAAAGGGGGACAGGGGGCGCGGGGAACATTCAGTACTTC. Variable domain in full (rest from reference TRBV3-1 and TRBJ2-4): DTAVSQTPKYLVTQMGNDKSIKCEQNLGHDTMYWYKQDSKKFLKIMFSYNNKELIINETVPNRFSPKSPDKAHLNLHINSLELGDSAVYFCASSQERGTGGAGNIQYFGAGTRLSVL.

This chain uses TRBV12-3 or TRBV12-4 with TRBJ1-6, with D perhaps matching TRBD1 (6 bases). The CDR3 totals 14 residues. V lost 8 bases, J lost 4 bases, and 12 bases lay in between. The CDR3, as DNA: TGTGCCAGCGCGGACAGTCAATATAATTCACCCCTCCACTTT. Residues: CASADSQYNSPLHF.